The clone carrying this TCR beta chain has just one count. The antigen is unknown. Isolated RNA was reverse transcribed in full, so expressed TCRB transcripts were sequenced. The protocol was immunoSEQ multiplex PCR, while the TCRdb copy is restricted to in-frame clones and leaves out a portion. This sample has fewer than 350,000 clones, with over 14% found just once. CDR1 MDHEN and CDR2 SYDVKM come from the germline V gene. V shed 4 bases, J shed 3 bases, and the junction held 10 bases outside the gene matches. The CDR3 has 17 residues. The data belong to a study of beta chain features in type 1 diabetes. Study observations and caveats: A moderate, significant TCRB CDR3 shortening appeared in type 1 diabetes across four CD4+ subsets.

Input material: naive CD4+ T cells from blood. The TCR originated in a man younger than 30 with type 1 diabetes. This chain links TRBV28 with TRBJ2-2; 8 positions agree with TRBD1. CDR3 nucleotide sequence: TGTGCCAGCAGTTACCCCCGGACAGGGCGGTACACCGGGGAGCTGTTTTTT. Translated, it gives CASSYPRTGRYTGELFF.